These T cell receptor beta chains were read from a single sample in a study of beta chain features in type 1 diabetes. Clones were sequenced by immunoSEQ multiplex PCR, and TCRdb holds only the in-frame ones, with some missing. Of about 360,000 clones in the sample, roughly an eighth were seen once. Input material: naive CD4+ T cells from blood. All receptors derive from a woman aged 18-30 years with type 1 diabetes. CDR3s include the opening cysteine and the closing phenylalanine or tryptophan. D genes are given only for firm matches. Only part of the rows carry a size: once, few, many, or a class if the clone is expanded.

V	size	J	D	CDR3	DNA
TRBV5-1	.	TRBJ2-7	.	CASSLVGSGGDEQYF	TGCGCCAGCAGCTTGGTGGGGTCAGGAGGGGACGAGCAGTACTTC
TRBV5-1	few	TRBJ2-1	TRBD2	CASSLGGLAGSSDYNEQFF	TGCGCCAGCAGCCTTGGAGGCCTAGCGGGCAGTTCCGACTACAATGAGCAGTTCTTC
TRBV11-2	few	TRBJ2-1	TRBD2	CASSLSGGYNEQFF	TGTGCCAGCAGCTTAAGCGGGGGATACAATGAGCAGTTCTTC
TRBV6-5	few	TRBJ1-5	.	CASSLESNQPQHF	TGTGCCAGCAGTTTGGAGAGCAATCAGCCCCAGCATTTT
TRBV2	.	TRBJ1-5	TRBD1	CASSVRQGDQPQHF	TGTGCCAGCAGTGTAAGACAGGGCGACCAGCCCCAGCATTTT
TRBV15	.	TRBJ2-3	.	CATSPRGGASFTDTQYF	TGTGCCACCAGCCCCCGAGGTGGAGCCTCATTCACAGATACGCAGTATTTT
TRBV7-2	.	TRBJ2-7	.	CASSEEIAGIYEQYF	TGTGCCAGCAGCGAGGAAATAGCAGGGATCTACGAGCAGTACTTC
TRBV4-3	.	TRBJ2-5	.	CASSPDSRGRETQYF	TGCGCCAGCAGCCCCGACTCGCGGGGTCGCGAGACCCAGTACTTC
TRBV12-5	few	TRBJ2-6	.	CASGWGRANVLTF	TGTGCTAGTGGTTGGGGCCGGGCCAACGTCCTGACTTTC
TRBV5-1	.	TRBJ2-3	.	CASSLGGGTDTQYF	TGCGCCAGCAGCTTGGGTGGAGGGACAGATACGCAGTATTTT
TRBV7-9	few	TRBJ2-2	.	CASSLDRNTGELFF	TGTGCCAGCAGCCTCGACAGGAACACCGGGGAGCTGTTTTTT
TRBV4-3	.	TRBJ1-1	TRBD1	CASSHQQGLNTEAFF	TGCGCCAGCAGCCACCAACAGGGGTTGAACACTGAAGCTTTCTTT
TRBV6-5	few	TRBJ2-7	.	CASSRYRDYEQYF	TGTGCCAGCAGCCGATACAGGGACTACGAGCAGTACTTC
TRBV14	.	TRBJ1-1	TRBD1	CASSPQGTEAFF	TGTGCCAGCAGCCCACAGGGGACTGAAGCTTTCTTT
TRBV7-9	few	TRBJ2-5	.	CASSLVEGHQYF	TGTGCCAGCAGCTTAGTCGAAGGACACCAGTACTTC
TRBV7-2	.	TRBJ1-1	.	CASSSVGGTEAFF	TGTGCCAGCAGCTCGGTGGGGGGAACTGAAGCTTTCTTT
TRBV18	.	TRBJ2-7	TRBD1	CASSLLGTGVYEQYF	TGTGCCAGCTCACTGCTCGGGACAGGGGTCTACGAGCAGTACTTC